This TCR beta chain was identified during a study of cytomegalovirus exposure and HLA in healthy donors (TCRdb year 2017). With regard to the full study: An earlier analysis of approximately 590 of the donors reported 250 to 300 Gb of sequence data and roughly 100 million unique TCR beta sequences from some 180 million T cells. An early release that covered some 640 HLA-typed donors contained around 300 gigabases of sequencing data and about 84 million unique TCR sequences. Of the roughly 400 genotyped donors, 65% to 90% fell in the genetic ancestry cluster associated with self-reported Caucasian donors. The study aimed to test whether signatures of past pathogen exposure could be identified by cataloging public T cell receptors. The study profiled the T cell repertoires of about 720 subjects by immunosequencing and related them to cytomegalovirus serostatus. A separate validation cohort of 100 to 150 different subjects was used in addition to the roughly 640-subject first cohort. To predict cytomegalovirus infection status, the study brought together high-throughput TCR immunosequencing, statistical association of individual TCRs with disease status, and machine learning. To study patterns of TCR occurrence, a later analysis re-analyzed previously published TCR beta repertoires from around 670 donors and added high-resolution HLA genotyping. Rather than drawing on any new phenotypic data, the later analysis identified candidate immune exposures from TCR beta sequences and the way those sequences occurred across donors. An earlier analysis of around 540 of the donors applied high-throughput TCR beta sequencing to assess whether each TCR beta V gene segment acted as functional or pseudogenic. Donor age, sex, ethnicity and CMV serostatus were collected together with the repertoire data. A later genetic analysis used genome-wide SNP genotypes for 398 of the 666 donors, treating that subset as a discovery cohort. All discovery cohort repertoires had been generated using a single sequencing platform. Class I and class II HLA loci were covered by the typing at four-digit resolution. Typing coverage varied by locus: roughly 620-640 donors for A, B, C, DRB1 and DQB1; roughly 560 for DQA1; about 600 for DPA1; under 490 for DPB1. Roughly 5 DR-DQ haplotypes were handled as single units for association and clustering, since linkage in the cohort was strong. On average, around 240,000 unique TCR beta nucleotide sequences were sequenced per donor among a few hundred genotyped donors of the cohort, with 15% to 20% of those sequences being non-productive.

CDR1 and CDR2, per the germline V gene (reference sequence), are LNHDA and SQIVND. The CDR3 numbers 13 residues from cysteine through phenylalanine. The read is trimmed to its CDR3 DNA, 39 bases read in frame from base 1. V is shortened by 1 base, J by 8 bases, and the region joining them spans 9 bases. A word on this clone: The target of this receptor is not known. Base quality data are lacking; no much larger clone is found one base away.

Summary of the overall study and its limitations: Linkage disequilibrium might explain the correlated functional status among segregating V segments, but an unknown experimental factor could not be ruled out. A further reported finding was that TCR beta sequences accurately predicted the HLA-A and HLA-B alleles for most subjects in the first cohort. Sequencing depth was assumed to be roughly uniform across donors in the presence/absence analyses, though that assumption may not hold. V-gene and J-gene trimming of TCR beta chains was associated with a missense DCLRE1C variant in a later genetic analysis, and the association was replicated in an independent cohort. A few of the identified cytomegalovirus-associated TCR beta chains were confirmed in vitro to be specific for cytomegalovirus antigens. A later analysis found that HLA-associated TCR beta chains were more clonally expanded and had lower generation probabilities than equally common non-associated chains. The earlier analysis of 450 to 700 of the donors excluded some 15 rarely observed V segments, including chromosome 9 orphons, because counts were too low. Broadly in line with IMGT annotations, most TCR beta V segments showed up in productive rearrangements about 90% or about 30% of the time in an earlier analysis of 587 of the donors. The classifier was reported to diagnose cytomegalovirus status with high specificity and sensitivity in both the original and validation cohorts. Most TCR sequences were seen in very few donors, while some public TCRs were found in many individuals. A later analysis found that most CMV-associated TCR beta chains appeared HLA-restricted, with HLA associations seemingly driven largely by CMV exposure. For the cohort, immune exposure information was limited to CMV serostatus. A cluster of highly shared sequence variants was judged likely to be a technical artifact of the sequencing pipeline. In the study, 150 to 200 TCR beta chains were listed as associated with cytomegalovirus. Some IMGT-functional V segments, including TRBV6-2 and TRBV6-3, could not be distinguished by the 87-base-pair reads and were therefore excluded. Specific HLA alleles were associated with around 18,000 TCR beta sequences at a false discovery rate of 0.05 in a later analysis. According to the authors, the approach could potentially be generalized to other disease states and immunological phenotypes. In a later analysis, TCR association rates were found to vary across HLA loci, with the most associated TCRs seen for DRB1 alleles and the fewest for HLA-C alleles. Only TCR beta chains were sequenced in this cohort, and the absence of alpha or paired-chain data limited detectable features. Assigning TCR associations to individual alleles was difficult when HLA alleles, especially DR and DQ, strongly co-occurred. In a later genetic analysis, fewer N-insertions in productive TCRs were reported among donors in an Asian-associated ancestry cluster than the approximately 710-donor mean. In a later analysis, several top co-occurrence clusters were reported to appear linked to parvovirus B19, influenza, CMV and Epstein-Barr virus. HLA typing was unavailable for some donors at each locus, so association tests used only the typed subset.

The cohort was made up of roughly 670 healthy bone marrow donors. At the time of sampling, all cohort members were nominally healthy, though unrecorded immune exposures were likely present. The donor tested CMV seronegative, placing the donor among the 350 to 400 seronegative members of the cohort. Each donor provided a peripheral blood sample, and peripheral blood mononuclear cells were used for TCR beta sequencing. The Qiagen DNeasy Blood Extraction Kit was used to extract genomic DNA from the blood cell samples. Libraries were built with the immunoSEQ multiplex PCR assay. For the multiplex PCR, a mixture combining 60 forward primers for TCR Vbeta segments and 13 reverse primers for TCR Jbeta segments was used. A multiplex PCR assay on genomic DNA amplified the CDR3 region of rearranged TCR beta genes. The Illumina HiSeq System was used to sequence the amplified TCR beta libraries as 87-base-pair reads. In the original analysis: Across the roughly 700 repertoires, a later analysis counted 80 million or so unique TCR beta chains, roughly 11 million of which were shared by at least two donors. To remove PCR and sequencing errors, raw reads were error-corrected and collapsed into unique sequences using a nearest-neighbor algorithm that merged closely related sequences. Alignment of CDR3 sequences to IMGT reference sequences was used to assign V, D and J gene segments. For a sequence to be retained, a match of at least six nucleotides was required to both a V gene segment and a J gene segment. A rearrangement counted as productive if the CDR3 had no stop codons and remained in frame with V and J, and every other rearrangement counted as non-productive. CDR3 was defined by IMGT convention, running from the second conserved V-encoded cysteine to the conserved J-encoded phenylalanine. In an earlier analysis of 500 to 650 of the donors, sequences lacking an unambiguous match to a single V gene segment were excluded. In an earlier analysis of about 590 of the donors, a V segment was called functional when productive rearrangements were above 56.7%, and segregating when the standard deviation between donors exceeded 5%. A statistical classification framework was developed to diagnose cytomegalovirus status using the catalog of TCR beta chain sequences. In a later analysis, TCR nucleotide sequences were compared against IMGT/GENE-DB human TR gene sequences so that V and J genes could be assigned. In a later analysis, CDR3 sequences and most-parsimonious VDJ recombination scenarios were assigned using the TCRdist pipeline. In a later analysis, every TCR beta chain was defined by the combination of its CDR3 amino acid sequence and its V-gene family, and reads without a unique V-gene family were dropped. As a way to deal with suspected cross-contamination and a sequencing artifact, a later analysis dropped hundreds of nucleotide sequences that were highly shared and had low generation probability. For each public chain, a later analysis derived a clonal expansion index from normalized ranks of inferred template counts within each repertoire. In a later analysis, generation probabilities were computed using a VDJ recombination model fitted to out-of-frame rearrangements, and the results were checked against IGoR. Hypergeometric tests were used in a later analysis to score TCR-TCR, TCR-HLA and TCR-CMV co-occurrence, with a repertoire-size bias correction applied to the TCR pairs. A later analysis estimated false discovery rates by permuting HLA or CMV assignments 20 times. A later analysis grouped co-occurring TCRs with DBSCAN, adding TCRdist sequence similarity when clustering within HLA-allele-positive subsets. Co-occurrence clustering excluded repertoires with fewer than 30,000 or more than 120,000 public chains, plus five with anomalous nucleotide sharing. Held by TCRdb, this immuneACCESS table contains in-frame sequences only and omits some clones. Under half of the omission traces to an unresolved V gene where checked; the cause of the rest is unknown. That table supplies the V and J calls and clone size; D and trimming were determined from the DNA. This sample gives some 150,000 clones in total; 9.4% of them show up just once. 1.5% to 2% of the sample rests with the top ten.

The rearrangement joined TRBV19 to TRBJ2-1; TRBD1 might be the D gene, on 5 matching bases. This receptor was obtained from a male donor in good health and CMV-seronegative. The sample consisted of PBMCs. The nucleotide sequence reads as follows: TGTGCCAGTAGTATAGTCCCAGGGTATGAGCAGTTCTTC. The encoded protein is CASSIVPGYEQFF.